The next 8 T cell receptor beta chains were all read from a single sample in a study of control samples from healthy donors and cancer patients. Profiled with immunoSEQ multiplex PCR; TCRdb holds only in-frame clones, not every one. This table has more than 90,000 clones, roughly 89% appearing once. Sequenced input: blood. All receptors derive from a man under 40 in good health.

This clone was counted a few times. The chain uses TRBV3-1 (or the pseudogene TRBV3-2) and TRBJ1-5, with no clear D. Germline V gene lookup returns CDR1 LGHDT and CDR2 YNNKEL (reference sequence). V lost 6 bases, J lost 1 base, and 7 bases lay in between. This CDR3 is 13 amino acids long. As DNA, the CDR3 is TGTGCCAGCAGTCTACAGAGCAATCAGCCCCAGCATTTT. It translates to CASSLQSNQPQHF.

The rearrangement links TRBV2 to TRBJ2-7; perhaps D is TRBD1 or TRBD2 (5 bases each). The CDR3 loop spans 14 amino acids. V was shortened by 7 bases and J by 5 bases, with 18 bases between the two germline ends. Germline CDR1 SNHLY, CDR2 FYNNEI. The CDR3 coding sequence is TGTGCCAGCAAGAGGGGTGGGCTTTTCGACGAGCAGTACTTC. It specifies CASKRGGLFDEQYF.

Here the CDR3 reads CASRTGAAEAFF. The CDR3 DNA sequence: TGTGCCAGTAGGACAGGGGCAGCTGAAGCTTTCTTT. This chain connects TRBV19 to TRBJ1-1; 8 nucleotides match TRBD1. The V and J ends lost 6 bases and 6 bases, in that order; junction bases with no gene match: 3. The germline V gene has CDR1 LNHDA and CDR2 SQIVND (reference sequence). The CDR3 is 12 amino acids.

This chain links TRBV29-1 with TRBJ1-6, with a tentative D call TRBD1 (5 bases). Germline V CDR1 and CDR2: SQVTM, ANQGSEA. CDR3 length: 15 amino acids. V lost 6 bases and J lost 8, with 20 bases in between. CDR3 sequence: CSVPGRSSRDSPLHF. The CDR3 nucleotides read TGCAGCGTGCCGGGACGGAGCTCGAGGGATTCACCCCTCCACTTT.

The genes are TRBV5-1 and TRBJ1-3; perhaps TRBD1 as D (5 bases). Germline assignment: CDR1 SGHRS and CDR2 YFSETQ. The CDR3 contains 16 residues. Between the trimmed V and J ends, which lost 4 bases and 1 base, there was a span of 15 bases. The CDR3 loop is CASSTQGGGSGNTIYF. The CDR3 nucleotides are TGCGCCAGCAGCACCCAGGGAGGAGGATCTGGAAACACCATATATTTT. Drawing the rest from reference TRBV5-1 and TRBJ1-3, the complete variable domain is KAGVTQTPRYLIKTRGQQVTLSCSPISGHRSVSWYQQTPGQGLQFLFEYFSETQRNKGNFPGRFSGRQFSNSRSEMNVSTLELGDSALYLCASSTQGGGSGNTIYFGEGSWLTVV.

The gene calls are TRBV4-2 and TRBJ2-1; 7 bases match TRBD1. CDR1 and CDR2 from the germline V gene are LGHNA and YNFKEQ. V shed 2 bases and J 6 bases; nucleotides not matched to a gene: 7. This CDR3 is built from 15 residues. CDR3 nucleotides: TGTGCCAGCAGCCAAACAGTAGGGGACAGCAATGAGCAGTTCTTC. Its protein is CASSQTVGDSNEQFF.

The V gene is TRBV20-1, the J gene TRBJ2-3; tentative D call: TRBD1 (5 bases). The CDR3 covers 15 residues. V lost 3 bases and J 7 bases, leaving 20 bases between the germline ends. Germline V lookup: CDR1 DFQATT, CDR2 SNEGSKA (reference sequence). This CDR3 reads CSASRQGIIRHTQYF. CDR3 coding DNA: TGCAGTGCTAGTCGGCAGGGTATAATACGGCATACGCAGTATTTT.

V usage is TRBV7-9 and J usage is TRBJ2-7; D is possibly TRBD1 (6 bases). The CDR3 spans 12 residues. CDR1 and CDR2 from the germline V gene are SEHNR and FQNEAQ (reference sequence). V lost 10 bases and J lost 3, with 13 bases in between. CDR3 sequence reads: CATGRGDYEQYF. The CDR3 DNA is TGTGCCACCGGCAGGGGCGACTACGAGCAGTACTTC.